The 31 T cell receptor beta chains below come from one sample, sequenced in a study of identical twins. One entry per CDR3 protein, called by TCRdb with MiXCR from the 5' RACE reads. There are about 1.7 million distinct CDR3 sequences in the sample; under 35% occur only once, and around 0.25% lies in the top ten. Sequencing used cord blood. These TCRs come from a newborn girl in good health.

V and J are TRBV6-1 and TRBJ1-4, with a weak D call TRBD1 (5 bases). V was shortened by 6 bases and J by 5 bases, with 13 bases between the two germline ends. Per the germline V gene, CDR1 is MNHNS and CDR2 is SASEGT. CDR3 length: 14 amino acids. The CDR3 loop reads CASRLTEMNEKLFF. Here the CDR3 DNA reads TGTGCCAGCAGACTGACAGAGATGAATGAAAAACTGTTTTTT.

This clonotype turned up a few times. The chain links TRBV10-3 to TRBJ1-5, with 8 bases matching TRBD1. Per germline, CDR1 ENHRY and CDR2 SYGVKD. This CDR3 has 15 amino acids. Losses at the gene ends were 6 bases for V and 1 base for J; bases not matched to a gene: 5. CDR3 sequence reads: CAISPDRGSNQPQHF. The CDR3 DNA reads TGTGCCATCAGCCCCGACAGGGGAAGCAATCAGCCCCAGCATTTT.

V is TRBV5-1 and J is TRBJ2-7; the D is unclear. Germline V lookup: CDR1 SGHRS, CDR2 YFSETQ. V lost 4 bases and J lost 5, with 22 bases in between. The CDR3 length is 16 residues. The DNA of the CDR3 is TGCGCCAGCAGCGAGATACCGGGCCTCGAAATCCACGAGCAGTACTTC. As protein: CASSEIPGLEIHEQYF.

The chain couples TRBV6-5 to TRBJ2-3; D might be TRBD1 or TRBD2, each matching 5 bases. The CDR3 contains 15 residues. V was pared by 3 bases and J by 2 bases, with 12 bases between. Germline V gene lookup returns CDR1 MNHEY and CDR2 SVGAGI. The CDR3 is CASSYRRGATDTQYF. CDR3 DNA sequence: TGTGCCAGCAGTTATCGACGAGGGGCCACAGATACGCAGTATTTT.

This chain uses TRBV20-1 with TRBJ2-1; 7 positions match TRBD2. Germline V gene sequence: CDR1 DFQATT, CDR2 SNEGSKA (reference sequence). This CDR3 region has 16 residues. After removal of 0 bases from V and 6 bases from J, the junction contained 11 bases not matched to a gene. Here the CDR3 reads CSARDTVAGVGNEQFF. The CDR3 bases are TGCAGTGCTAGAGATACGGTGGCGGGAGTAGGCAATGAGCAGTTCTTC.

This clonotype has more than one count but fewer than ten. The chain uses TRBV20-1 and TRBJ2-5, with D possibly matching TRBD2 (6 bases). The CDR3 runs 13 residues. Germline CDR1 and CDR2: DFQATT and SNEGSKA (reference sequence). V shed 2 bases and J shed 4 bases, with 11 bases lying between them. The CDR3 sequence is CSARRRGGETQYF. The CDR3 region has the DNA TGCAGTGCTAGACGTAGGGGAGGAGAGACCCAGTACTTC.

This clonotype appeared a few times. The chain combines TRBV25-1 with TRBJ2-3, with TRBD2 matching 15 bases. Germline values: CDR1 MGHDK, CDR2 SYGVNS. J lost 0 bases, V lost 1 base, and 5 bases had no gene match. The CDR3 runs 19 residues. The CDR3: CASSELGLAGGTSTDTQYF. Here the CDR3 DNA reads TGTGCCAGCAGTGAATTGGGACTAGCGGGGGGTACTAGCACAGATACGCAGTATTTT.

As for this clonotype: One end of the junction fails to match germline, which may point to a read error. CDR3 bases: TGCAGTGCTAGCTGGACAGGTAATAACCAGCCCCTGCATTTT. Residues: CSASWTGNNQPLHF. The rearrangement links TRBV20-1 to TRBJ1-5; TRBD1 aligns across 7 bases. The CDR3 is made up of 14 amino acids. CDR1 and CDR2 (germline): DFQATT, SNEGSKA (reference sequence).

The J gene is TRBJ2-7, the V gene TRBV20-1; 11 nucleotides agree with TRBD1. The CDR3 contains 14 residues. Per the germline V gene, CDR1 is DFQATT and CDR2 is SNEGSKA (reference sequence). Trimming took 5 bases from V and 2 from J; bases not matched to a gene: 5. The CDR3 reads CSADGTGGTYEQYF. The CDR3 coding sequence is TGCAGTGCTGATGGGACAGGGGGGACCTACGAGCAGTACTTC.

The chain carries TRBV21-1 and TRBJ2-1; TRBD1, as called in the table, went unchecked against the DNA. TRBV21-1 is reported as a pseudogene. The CDR3 spans 14 residues. The CDR3 protein is CASSKGTGGNEQFF. CDR3 in DNA: TGTGCCAGCAGCAAAGGGACAGGGGGCAATGAGCAGTTCTTC.

The chain has TRBV6-6 and TRBJ2-5; D may be TRBD1 or TRBD2 (5 bases each). The end of the DNA fits TRBJ2-7 better, so the J call may be wrong. In germline, CDR1 is MNHNY, CDR2 SVGAGI (reference sequence). The CDR3 is 12 amino acids. CDR3 nucleotide sequence: TGTGCCAGCAGTAAGGGGACCCACGAGCAGTACTTC. Residues: CASSKGTHEQYF.

The chain uses TRBV6-1 and TRBJ1-1; D gene ambiguous. The CDR3 has 13 residues. Trimming shortened V by 6 bases and J by 0 bases, and 8 bases separated the two germline ends. Germline lookup yields CDR1 MNHNS and CDR2 SASEGT. CDR3: CASRPGMNTEAFF. The CDR3 bases are TGTGCCAGCAGACCTGGCATGAACACTGAAGCTTTCTTT.

This chain uses TRBV7-2 with TRBJ1-2; maybe TRBD1 (6 bases). The CDR3 contains 15 residues. Trimming took off 8 bases at V and 4 bases at J, with 20 bases between the two ends. Germline V CDR1 and CDR2: SGHTA, FQGNSA. For the CDR3, the DNA is TGTGCCAGCTCGAGGACAGCAGCTGGGACCTATGGCTACACCTTC. Translation: CASSRTAAGTYGYTF. The whole variable domain, remainder taken from reference TRBV7-2 and TRBJ1-2, is GAGVSQSPSNKVTEKGKDVELRCDPISGHTALYWYRQSLGQGLEFLIYFQGNSAPDKSGLPSDRFSAERTGGSVSTLTIQRTQQEDSAVYLCASSRTAAGTYGYTFGSGTRLTVV.

This chain joins TRBV24-1 and TRBJ2-7; no firm D call. This CDR3 contains 13 residues. From germline, CDR1 is KGHDR and CDR2 SFDVKD. V was cut by 6 bases and J by 7 bases, with 15 bases left in between. The CDR3 coding sequence is TGTGCCACCAGTTCGGTCGTCTACAATGAGCAGTACTTC. This translates into CATSSVVYNEQYF.

This chain joins TRBV28 and TRBJ1-4, with unresolved D. This CDR3 is built from 14 residues. With 6 bases removed from V and 8 bases from J, the gap between germline ends came to 16 bases. The germline gives CDR1 MDHEN, CDR2 SYDVKM. CDR3 region: CASSPSWKREKLFF. For the CDR3, the DNA is TGTGCCAGCAGCCCGAGTTGGAAGCGCGAAAAACTGTTTTTT.

The CDR3 bases are TGTGCCAGCAGCCAACAGGCACAGAACACTGAAGCTTTCTTT. Protein sequence: CASSQQAQNTEAFF. The chain recombines TRBV4-2 with TRBJ1-1, with D unclear. V lost 2 bases to trimming and J lost 1 base, with 8 bases between them. CDR1 is LGHNA and CDR2 is YNFKEQ in the germline V gene. The CDR3 is made up of 14 amino acids.

This clonotype was seen only a few times. This rearrangement joins TRBV6-6 to TRBJ2-5; 7 bases agree with TRBD1. CDR1 is MNHNY, CDR2 SVGAGI, per germline (reference sequence). The CDR3 length is 13 residues. The junction had 3 bases not matched to a gene; V was cut back by 7 bases and J by 1 base. The chain's CDR3 is CASKGQSQETQYF. The CDR3 region has the DNA TGTGCCAGCAAGGGACAGAGCCAAGAGACCCAGTACTTC.

The V and J genes are TRBV6-1 and TRBJ1-1; 8 bases are shared with TRBD1. Germline V gene sequence: CDR1 MNHNS, CDR2 SASEGT. CDR3 length: 17 amino acids. The ends lost 7 bases at V and 1 base at J; junction bases unmatched: 14. CDR3 nucleotide sequence: TGTGCCAGCACTAATTCGGACAGGGCCTCCCGGAACACTGAAGCTTTCTTT. Translation gives CASTNSDRASRNTEAFF.

This clonotype was detected a few times. The chain links TRBV5-1 to TRBJ2-4; 7 bases fit TRBD1. V gave up 1 base and J gave up 1 base; unmatched junction bases: 5. This CDR3 has 16 residues. Germline V gene lookup returns CDR1 SGHRS and CDR2 YFSETQ. DNA for the CDR3: TGCGCCAGCAGCTTGTCGACAGGGCAGGCCAAAAACATTCAGTACTTC. It specifies CASSLSTGQAKNIQYF.

This chain uses TRBV11-2 with TRBJ2-1, with a tentative D call TRBD2 (6 bases). The CDR3 extends over 17 amino acids. Germline loops: CDR1 SGHAT, CDR2 FQNNGV. Trimming removed 2 bases at V and 1 base at J, with 15 bases between. The DNA of the CDR3 is TGTGCCAGCAGCTTATTGGCTAGCGAGAATTCCTACAATGAGCAGTTCTTC. Translation: CASSLLASENSYNEQFF.

This CDR3 reads CASSQVRSQGKNIQYF. DNA for the CDR3: TGTGCCAGCAGCCAAGTAAGAAGTCAGGGTAAAAACATTCAGTACTTC. The rearrangement links TRBV3-1 to TRBJ2-4; maybe TRBD1 (5 bases). There are 16 residues in the CDR3. V was cut by 1 base and J by 4 bases, with 14 bases left in between. The germline CDR1 and CDR2 sequences are LGHDT and YNNKEL (reference sequence).

The sample holds a few counts of this clonotype. With a much larger clone just one base away, this may be a read error. This rearrangement joins TRBV6-2 or TRBV6-3 to TRBJ2-5, with no clear D. This CDR3 has 11 amino acids. The V end was cut by 0 bases, the J end by 7 bases, with 3 bases between. Germline CDR1 is MNHEY and CDR2 is SVGEGT. CDR3 nucleotide sequence: TGTGCCAGCAGTTACTCGGTGACCCAGTACTTC. Its translation: CASSYSVTQYF.

The V call is TRBV13, the J call TRBJ2-3; 7 nucleotides line up with TRBD2. CDR1 is PRHDT and CDR2 is FYEKMQ in the germline V gene (reference sequence). Trimming at V came to 7 bases and at J to 4 bases, leaving 5 bases not matched to a gene. The CDR3 contains 13 residues. The CDR3 is CASTLGRADTQYF. In nucleotides, the CDR3 is TGTGCCAGCACCCTGGGGAGGGCAGATACGCAGTATTTT.

The chain recombines TRBV6-4 with TRBJ1-1, with a possible D match to TRBD1 (6 bases). Germline V gives CDR1 MRHNA, CDR2 SNTAGT. With 7 bases removed from V and 7 bases from J, the gap between germline ends came to 7 bases. The CDR3 has 10 amino acids. Written as DNA, the CDR3 is TGTGCCAGCAAGGACAGTGAAGCTTTCTTT. It codes for CASKDSEAFF.

This clonotype was picked up a small number of times. The genes are TRBV20-1 and TRBJ2-7; no reliable D call. Trimming shortened V by 1 base and J by 3 bases, and 7 bases separated the two germline ends. The V gene's germline CDR1 is DFQATT and CDR2 SNEGSKA (reference sequence). The CDR3 spans 12 residues. CDR3 sequence (DNA): TGCAGTGCTAGAGCCGACATCTACGAGCAGTACTTC. Its translation is CSARADIYEQYF.

The table lists this clonotype with a few counts. The DNA of the CDR3 is TGTGCCAGCAGGCGGGGCGCGATCTCAGATACGCAGTATTTT. This encodes CASRRGAISDTQYF. The chain links TRBV6-5 to TRBJ2-3; possible D gene TRBD2, 6 bases. CDR1 is MNHEY and CDR2 is SVGAGI in the germline V gene. The CDR3 consists of 14 residues. The ends were cut back, 6 bases at V and 4 bases at J, with 14 bases in the middle.

Notes on this clonotype: The junction does not match germline at one end; this may be a read error. V usage is TRBV2 and J usage is TRBJ2-3, with 10 bases fitting TRBD1. This CDR3 has 13 amino acids. Germline assignment: CDR1 SNHLY and CDR2 FYNNEI. CDR3 sequence (DNA): TGTGCCGGCAGAGGACAGGGGGCAGATACGCAGTATTTT. As protein: CAGRGQGADTQYF.

The chain has TRBV4-1 and TRBJ2-1; D may be TRBD1 or TRBD2 (5 bases each). The V gene's germline CDR1 is MGHRA and CDR2 YSYEKL. V lost 0 bases and J lost 7, with 13 bases in between. This CDR3 region has 15 residues. The CDR3 here is CASSQEARDRNEQFF. CDR3 sequence (DNA): TGCGCCAGCAGCCAAGAGGCTAGGGACCGTAATGAGCAGTTCTTC.

This clonotype was detected a few times. V usage is TRBV29-1 and J usage is TRBJ1-2; D gene uncertain. Deletions cut 7 bases from V and 2 bases from J, with 14 bases between. Per germline, CDR1 SQVTM and CDR2 ANQGSEA. The CDR3 is 13 residues long. This CDR3 reads CSAEVGLNYGYTF. CDR3 sequence (DNA): TGCAGCGCCGAAGTCGGATTAAACTATGGCTACACCTTC.

This clonotype was seen more than once but under ten times. The chain uses TRBV6-1 and TRBJ2-2; D unresolved. V lost 7 bases, J lost 1 base, and 10 bases lay in between. The CDR3 runs 14 residues. The germline V gene has CDR1 MNHNS and CDR2 SASEGT. CDR3: CASMVARNTGELFF. The CDR3 nucleotides read TGTGCCAGCATGGTGGCACGGAACACCGGGGAGCTGTTTTTT.

In this sample, this clonotype turned up many times. The rearrangement uses TRBV6-5 and TRBJ1-4; D remains unclear. The ends were cut back, 5 bases at V and 7 bases at J, with 8 bases in the middle. The CDR3 runs to 12 residues. Germline loops: CDR1 MNHEY, CDR2 SVGAGI. The CDR3, as DNA: TGTGCCAGCAGTACGGGTGGTGAAAAACTGTTTTTT. Amino acid sequence: CASSTGGEKLFF.